The 12 T cell receptor beta chains reported below all come from one sample, sequenced in a study of blood T cell repertoires in COVID-19. This table comes from immunoSEQ multiplex PCR, and its TCRdb copy is limited to in-frame clones, with some not included. The sample has roughly 130,000 clones; approximately 86% are singletons. The sample was PBMCs or T cells enriched from blood (not recorded which). Every receptor here comes from a woman aged 45-65 years who had recovered from COVID-19.

This chain joins TRBV7-9 and TRBJ1-6; no firm D call. In germline, CDR1 is SEHNR, CDR2 FQNEAQ (reference sequence). The CDR3 runs 16 residues. Trimming took 1 base from V and 0 from J, leaving 7 bases between them. The CDR3 protein is CASSLERSSYNSPLHF. In nucleotides, the CDR3 is TGTGCCAGCAGCTTAGAGCGGAGCTCCTATAATTCACCCCTCCACTTT. Combining the CDR3 with reference TRBV7-9 and TRBJ1-6 gives the whole variable domain DTGVSQNPRHKITKRGQNVTFRCDPISEHNRLYWYRQTLGQGPEFLTYFQNEAQLEKSRLLSDRFSAERPKGSFSTLEIQRTEQGDSAMYLCASSLERSSYNSPLHFGNGTRLTVT.

The chain links TRBV11-3 to TRBJ1-2, with TRBD1 as a possible D gene (6 bases). This CDR3 contains 13 residues. V lost 5 bases and J 5 bases, leaving 12 bases between the germline ends. The germline CDR1 and CDR2 sequences are SGHNT and YENEEA. CDR3 region: CASSPDSSYGYTF. CDR3 coding DNA: TGTGCCAGCAGCCCGGACAGCAGTTATGGCTACACCTTC.

The rearrangement joins TRBV15 to TRBJ1-5; 10 bases fit TRBD1. The CDR3 loop spans 16 amino acids. The trim removed 5 bases at V and 5 bases at J, leaving 9 bases unmatched. Germline lookup yields CDR1 LNHNV and CDR2 YYDKDF (reference sequence). CDR3 residues: CATSRAGTGVHQPQHF. DNA for the CDR3: TGTGCCACCAGCCGGGCCGGGACAGGGGTTCATCAGCCCCAGCATTTT.

This chain joins TRBV2 and TRBJ2-3; TRBD1 matches 7 bases. Per germline, CDR1 SNHLY and CDR2 FYNNEI. This CDR3 contains 13 residues. V trimming: 8 bases; J trimming: 1 base; junction bases outside the gene matches: 3. The CDR3 loop reads CASGDRGTDTQYF. The CDR3 DNA reads TGTGCCAGCGGAGACAGGGGCACAGATACGCAGTATTTT.

This chain connects TRBV15 to TRBJ2-5; perhaps TRBD2 as D (6 bases). This CDR3 has 13 amino acids. Trimming pared 8 bases from V and 5 bases from J, leaving 15 bases between. CDR1 is LNHNV, CDR2 YYDKDF, per germline (reference sequence). This CDR3 reads CATGYRGIETQYF. In DNA, the CDR3 is TGTGCCACCGGATACCGGGGGATCGAGACCCAGTACTTC.

The CDR3 DNA follows: TGTGCCAGTACCAAGGACAGGGATCAGCCCCAGCATTTT. Translation: CASTKDRDQPQHF. V gene TRBV19 combines with J gene TRBJ1-5; 8 bases agree with TRBD1. Germline CDR1 and CDR2: LNHDA and SQIVND (reference sequence). The trim removed 7 bases at V and 5 bases at J, leaving 4 bases unmatched. CDR3 length: 13 amino acids.

The genes are TRBV5-1 and TRBJ2-5; 9 nucleotides align to TRBD1. There are 16 residues in the CDR3. Trimming cost V 0 bases and J 1 base; bases outside gene matches: 4. The germline V gene encodes CDR1 SGHRS and CDR2 YFSETQ. DNA for the CDR3: TGCGCCAGCAGCTTGGCCCGGACAGGGGCCCAAGAGACCCAGTACTTC. Amino acids: CASSLARTGAQETQYF.

The chain joins TRBV27 to TRBJ2-5; 10 positions agree with TRBD2. The CDR3 consists of 15 residues. In germline, CDR1 is MNHEY, CDR2 SMNVEV (reference sequence). With 5 bases clipped from V and 5 bases from J, the junction kept 8 bases outside the gene matches. The CDR3 DNA follows: TGTGCCAGCAGTACCGCCCGGACTAGCGGCGAGACCCAGTACTTC. Its protein is CASSTARTSGETQYF.

J is TRBJ1-2 and V is TRBV19; 9 positions agree with TRBD1. Germline V gives CDR1 LNHDA, CDR2 SQIVND (reference sequence). The V gene end was trimmed by 4 bases and the J gene end by 4 bases; junction bases not matched to a gene: 7. This CDR3 region has 15 residues. The chain's CDR3 is CASSTGQGQVYGYTF. The CDR3 DNA sequence: TGTGCCAGTAGTACCGGACAGGGGCAAGTCTATGGCTACACCTTC.

The V call is TRBV4-3, the J call TRBJ1-2; 9 bases match TRBD1. The CDR3 is 16 residues long. Germline assignment: CDR1 LGHNA and CDR2 YSLEER. Unmatched junction bases numbered 9, after V lost 4 bases and J lost 3 bases. The CDR3 is CASSRSHRGRDYGYTF. CDR3 in DNA: TGCGCCAGCAGCCGAAGCCACAGGGGGCGCGACTATGGCTACACCTTC.

The V and J genes are TRBV6-1 and TRBJ1-1; D is undetermined. Trimming took off 3 bases at V and 0 bases at J, with 8 bases between the two ends. The CDR3 has 14 residues. Germline V gene lookup returns CDR1 MNHNS and CDR2 SASEGT. Here the CDR3 reads CASSEWQMNTEAFF. DNA for the CDR3: TGTGCCAGCAGTGAGTGGCAGATGAACACTGAAGCTTTCTTT.

The rearrangement links TRBV5-1 to TRBJ1-1; D is ambiguous. Between the trimmed V and J ends, which lost 0 bases and 8 bases, there was a span of 11 bases. CDR1 and CDR2 from the germline V gene are SGHRS and YFSETQ. This CDR3 is built from 13 residues. The CDR3 spells CASSLAAGPEAFF. CDR3 bases: TGCGCCAGCAGCTTGGCCGCAGGCCCCGAAGCTTTCTTT.